This T cell receptor (beta chain) was identified during a study of cytomegalovirus exposure and HLA in healthy donors. Whole-study context: There were over 350 genotyped donors. Of these, roughly 80% fell in the genetic ancestry cluster associated with self-reported Caucasian donors. Whole-study results and caveats: The authors later found TCR association rates varying by HLA locus, with DRB1 most and HLA-C fewest. In vitro assays verified that a few CMV-associated chains recognized CMV antigens specifically.

A word on this clone: No antigen is known for it.

The PCR was carried out with 60 Vbeta primers and 13 Jbeta primers. Measured with immunoSEQ multiplex PCR; TCRdb has only the in-frame clones, and not every one. This table holds roughly 120,000 clones, approximately 15% found once. The receptor's source is a woman aged 18 to 35 in good health and CMV-seronegative. What was sequenced was PBMCs.

CDR3 in amino acids: CASSSRTGGNTEAFF. In DNA, the CDR3 is TGTGCCAGCAGTTCCCGGACAGGGGGGAACACTGAAGCTTTCTTT. The rearrangement joins TRBV6-6 to TRBJ1-1; the match to TRBD1 covers 10 bases. Germline loops: CDR1 MNHNY, CDR2 SVGAGI (reference sequence). The CDR3 sequence is 15 residues long. V was clipped by 4 bases and J by 1 base; unmatched bases: 3.